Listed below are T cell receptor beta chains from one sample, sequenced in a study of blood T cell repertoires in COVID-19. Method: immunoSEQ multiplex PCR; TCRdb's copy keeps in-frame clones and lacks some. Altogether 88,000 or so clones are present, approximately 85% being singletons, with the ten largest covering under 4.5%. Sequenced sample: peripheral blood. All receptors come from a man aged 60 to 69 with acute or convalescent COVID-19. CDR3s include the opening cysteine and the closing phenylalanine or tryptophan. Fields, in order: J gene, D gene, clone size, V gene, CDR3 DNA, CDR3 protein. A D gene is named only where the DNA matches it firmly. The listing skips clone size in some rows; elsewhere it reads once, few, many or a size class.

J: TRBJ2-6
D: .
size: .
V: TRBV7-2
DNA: TGTGCCAGCAGCTCCAGGAAACACTCTGGGGCCAACGTCCTGACTTTC
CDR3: CASSSRKHSGANVLTF

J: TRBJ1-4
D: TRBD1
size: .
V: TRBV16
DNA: TGTGCCAGCAGCCCCTACAGGGGCGGAAATGAAAAACTGTTTTTT
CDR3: CASSPYRGGNEKLFF

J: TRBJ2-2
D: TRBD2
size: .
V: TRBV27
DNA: TGTGCCAGCAGTTTATATGGCGGGAGGGCCGCCGGGGAGCTGTTTTTT
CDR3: CASSLYGGRAAGELFF

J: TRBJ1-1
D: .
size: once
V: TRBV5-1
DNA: TGCGCCAGCAGCTTGGAGGGGAGGACTGAAGCTTTCTTT
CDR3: CASSLEGRTEAFF

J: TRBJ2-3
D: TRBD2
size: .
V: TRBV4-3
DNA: TGCGCCAGCAGCCGCGGGACTAGCGGGGGGGCCATAGATACGCAGTATTTT
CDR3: CASSRGTSGGAIDTQYF

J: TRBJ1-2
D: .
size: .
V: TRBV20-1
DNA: TGCAGTGCTAGTATGACACTCACTCTCAATTCTTATGGCTACACCTTC
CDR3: CSASMTLTLNSYGYTF

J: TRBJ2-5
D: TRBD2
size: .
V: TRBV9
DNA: TGTGCCAGCACCCTTGGCCTGACTAGCGGAGCTAAAGAGACCCAGTACTTC
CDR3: CASTLGLTSGAKETQYF

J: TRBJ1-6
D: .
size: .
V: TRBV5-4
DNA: TGTGCCAGCAGCCTTCAAAGGGGATTTTCACCCCTCCACTTT
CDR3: CASSLQRGFSPLHF

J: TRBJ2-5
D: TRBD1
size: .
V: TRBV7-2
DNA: TGTGCCAGCAGCTTAGGACAGGGGAAATGGGAAGAGACCCAGTACTTC
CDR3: CASSLGQGKWEETQYF

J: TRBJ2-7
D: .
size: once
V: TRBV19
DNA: TGTGCCAGTAGTATGACGGGCGGGCAGTACGAGCAGTACTTC
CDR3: CASSMTGGQYEQYF

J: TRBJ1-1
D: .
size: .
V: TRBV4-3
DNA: TGCGCCAGCAGCCAAGATAGGGGCACAAACACTGAAGCTTTCTTT
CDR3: CASSQDRGTNTEAFF

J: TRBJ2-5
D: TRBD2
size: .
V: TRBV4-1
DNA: TGCGCCAGCAGCCAAGAAGGAGGACTAGCGGGTTGGGAGACCCAGTACTTC
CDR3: CASSQEGGLAGWETQYF

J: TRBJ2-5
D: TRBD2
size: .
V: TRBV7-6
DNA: TGTGCCAGCAGCTTAGCGGGTCGGGGGGGCGAAGAGACCCAGTACTTC
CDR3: CASSLAGRGGEETQYF

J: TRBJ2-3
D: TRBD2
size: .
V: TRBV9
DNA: TGTGCCAGCAGCGTAAGACCCCCTAGCGGACCAACGGGAGATACGCAGTATTTT
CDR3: CASSVRPPSGPTGDTQYF

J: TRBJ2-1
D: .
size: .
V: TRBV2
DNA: TGTGCCAGCAGTGAATGGGGAGCTGATGAGCAGTTCTTC
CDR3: CASSEWGADEQFF

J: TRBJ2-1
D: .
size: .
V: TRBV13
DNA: TGTGCCAGCACGGGACTCTTGAATGAGCAGTTCTTC
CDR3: CASTGLLNEQFF

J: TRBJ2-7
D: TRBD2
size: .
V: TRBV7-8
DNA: TGTGCCAGCAGCTTACGTACTAGCGGGAGAGTATCCTACGAGCAGTACTTC
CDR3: CASSLRTSGRVSYEQYF

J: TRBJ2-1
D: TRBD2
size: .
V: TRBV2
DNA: TGTGCCAGCAGTGAAGCAGGGACTAGCGGCGGCATGCTCTTC
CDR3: CASSEAGTSGGMLF

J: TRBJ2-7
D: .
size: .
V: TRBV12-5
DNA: TGTGCTAGTGTAGACAGATACTACGAGCAGTACTTC
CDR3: CASVDRYYEQYF

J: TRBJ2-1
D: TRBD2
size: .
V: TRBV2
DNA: TGTGCCAGCAGTGCACTAGCGGGCCACAGCTCCTACAATGAGCAGTTCTTC
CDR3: CASSALAGHSSYNEQFF

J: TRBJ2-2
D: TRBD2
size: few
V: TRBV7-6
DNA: TGTGCCAGCAGCCCGGGACTAGCGGGAGCGGTCGGGGAGCTGTTTTTT
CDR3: CASSPGLAGAVGELFF

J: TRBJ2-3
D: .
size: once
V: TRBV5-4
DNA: TGTGCCGGGGCGCAAGCGCTAAGCACAGATACGCAGTATTTT
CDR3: CAGAQALSTDTQYF

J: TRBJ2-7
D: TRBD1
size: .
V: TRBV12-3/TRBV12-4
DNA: TGTGCCAGCAGTTTCGGACAGGGCTACGAGCAGTACTTC
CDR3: CASSFGQGYEQYF

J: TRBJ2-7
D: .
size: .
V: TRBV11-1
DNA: TGTGCCAGCAGCTTATTGGCAAACTACGAGCAGTACTTC
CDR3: CASSLLANYEQYF